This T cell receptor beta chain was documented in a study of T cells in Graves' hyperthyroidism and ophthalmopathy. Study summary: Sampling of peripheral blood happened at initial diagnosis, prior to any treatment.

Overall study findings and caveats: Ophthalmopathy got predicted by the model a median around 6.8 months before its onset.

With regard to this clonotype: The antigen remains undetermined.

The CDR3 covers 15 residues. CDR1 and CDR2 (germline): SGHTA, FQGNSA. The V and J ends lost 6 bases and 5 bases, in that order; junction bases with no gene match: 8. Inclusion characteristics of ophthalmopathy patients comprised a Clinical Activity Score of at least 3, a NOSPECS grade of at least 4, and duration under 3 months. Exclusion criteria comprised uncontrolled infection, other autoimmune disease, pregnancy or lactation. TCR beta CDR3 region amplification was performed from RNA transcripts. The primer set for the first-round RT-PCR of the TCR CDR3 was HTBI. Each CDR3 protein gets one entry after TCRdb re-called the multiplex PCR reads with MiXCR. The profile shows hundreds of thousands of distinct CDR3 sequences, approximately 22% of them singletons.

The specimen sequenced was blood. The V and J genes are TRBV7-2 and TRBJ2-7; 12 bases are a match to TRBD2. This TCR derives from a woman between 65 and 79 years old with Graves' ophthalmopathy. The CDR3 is CASRRTSGIQDEQYF. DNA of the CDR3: TGTGCCAGCAGACGGACTAGCGGGATCCAAGACGAGCAGTACTTC.